This T cell receptor beta chain emerged from a study of Ad26.COV2.S vaccination and SARS-CoV-2 variants. Study-level background: Recipients of Ad26.COV2.S got it intramuscularly, once or twice 56 days apart. Overall study findings and caveats: Comparable non-spike TCR breadth was observed in vaccine and placebo recipients.

Treatment defined: some 19 received Ad26.COV2.S at low or high dose, single or two shots; several received placebo; per-sample allocation not given. Specimens were obtained on day 63 following the first vaccine or placebo injection. Adults aged 18-55 years in Boston included the donor. As its vector, the vaccine had Ad26, which expressed Wuhan-strain SARS-CoV-2 spike. Here immunoSEQ multiplex PCR was the method, and the copy in TCRdb shows in-frame clones only, minus some. The sample lists about 480,000 clones, roughly 89% seen once, with roughly 13% in the top ten. On this clone itself: What it binds is not known.

This CDR3 spans 15 amino acids. The germline V and J ends were trimmed by 5 bases and 0 bases, with 13 bases remaining between them. The germline gives CDR1 SGHNT, CDR2 YYREEE (reference sequence). The specimen comprised peripheral blood, sampled in a trial of Ad26.COV2.S vaccine versus placebo. The sequence was obtained from a person aged 18-60 years who received the Ad26.COV2.S COVID-19 vaccine or a placebo. The genes are TRBV5-4 and TRBJ2-3; D may be TRBD2 (7 bases). CDR3 protein: CASRAGAASTDTQYF. The DNA for the CDR3 is TGTGCCAGCAGGGCGGGGGCCGCTAGCACAGATACGCAGTATTTT.